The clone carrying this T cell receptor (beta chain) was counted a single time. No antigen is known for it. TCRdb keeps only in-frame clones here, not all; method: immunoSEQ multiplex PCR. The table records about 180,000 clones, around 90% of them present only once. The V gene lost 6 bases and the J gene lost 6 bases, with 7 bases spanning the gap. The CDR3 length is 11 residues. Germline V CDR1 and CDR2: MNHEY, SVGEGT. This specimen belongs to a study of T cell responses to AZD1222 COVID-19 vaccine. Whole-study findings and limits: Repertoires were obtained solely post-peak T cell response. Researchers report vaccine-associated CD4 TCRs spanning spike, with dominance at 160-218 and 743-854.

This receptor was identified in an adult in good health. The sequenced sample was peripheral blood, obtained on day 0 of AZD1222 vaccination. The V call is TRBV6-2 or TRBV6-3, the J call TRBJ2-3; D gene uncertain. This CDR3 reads CASSKADTQYF. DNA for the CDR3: TGTGCCAGCAGCAAGGCGGATACGCAGTATTTT.